Listed here are 12 T cell receptor beta chains from one sample, sequenced in a study of blood T cell repertoires in COVID-19. Libraries were prepared by immunoSEQ multiplex PCR; TCRdb keeps only in-frame clonotypes and omits some of them. The sample consists of about 280,000 clones, approximately 84% of them appearing once. The material sequenced was peripheral blood. Receptors originate from a woman between 25 and 40 years old who had recovered from COVID-19.

The rearrangement joins TRBV9 to TRBJ2-1; 7 bases are shared with TRBD2. Losses at the gene ends were 0 bases for V and 0 bases for J; bases not matched to a gene: 0. Germline CDR1 reads SGDLS; CDR2 reads YYNGEE. The CDR3 is 15 amino acids. The CDR3 DNA reads TGTGCCAGCAGCGTAGGGACTAGCTCCTACAATGAGCAGTTCTTC. This encodes CASSVGTSSYNEQFF.

The V call is TRBV7-9, the J call TRBJ2-3; D possibly corresponds to TRBD2 (5 bases). V dropped 0 bases and J dropped 0 bases, with 7 bases sitting between them. This CDR3 region has 15 residues. From germline, CDR1 is SEHNR and CDR2 FQNEAQ (reference sequence). The DNA of the CDR3 is TGTGCCAGCAGCTTAGCTAGCGTGAGCACAGATACGCAGTATTTT. Translated: CASSLASVSTDTQYF. Filled out from reference TRBV7-9 and TRBJ2-3, the complete variable domain reads DTGVSQNPRHKITKRGQNVTFRCDPISEHNRLYWYRQTLGQGPEFLTYFQNEAQLEKSRLLSDRFSAERPKGSFSTLEIQRTEQGDSAMYLCASSLASVSTDTQYFGPGTRLTVL.

The CDR3 loop is CASSLIRGLGSPLHF. CDR3 bases: TGTGCCAGCAGCTTGATCAGGGGGCTGGGATCACCCCTCCACTTT. The chain couples TRBV28 to TRBJ1-6, with TRBD1 matching over 8 bases. The CDR3 totals 15 residues. The germline V gene has CDR1 MDHEN and CDR2 SYDVKM. With V trimmed by 6 bases and J by 10 bases, 11 bases remained unmatched.

This clone has only a few counts. The J gene is TRBJ1-1, the V gene TRBV9; 8 bases agree with TRBD1. V lost 0 bases and J lost 5; bases outside the gene matches: 6. Germline CDR1 SGDLS, CDR2 YYNGEE. The CDR3 sequence is 15 residues long. The CDR3 DNA sequence: TGTGCCAGCAGCGTAGTTCAGGGGGCGGGAACTGAAGCTTTCTTT. Translation gives CASSVVQGAGTEAFF.

The chain carries TRBV19 and TRBJ2-1; 10 bases align to TRBD2. The CDR3 sequence is 15 residues long. Germline CDR1 is LNHDA and CDR2 is SQIVND (reference sequence). Unmatched junction bases numbered 4, after V lost 5 bases and J lost 3 bases. CDR3 protein: CASSSTSGFYNEQFF. The CDR3 DNA follows: TGTGCCAGTAGTTCGACTAGCGGGTTCTACAATGAGCAGTTCTTC.

The chain employs TRBV30 and TRBJ2-1; the match to TRBD2 covers 8 bases. Germline V gives CDR1 GTSNPN, CDR2 SVGIG (reference sequence). V was pared by 4 bases and J by 14 bases, with 7 bases of the junction left unmatched. This CDR3 is 11 amino acids long. The CDR3 DNA follows: TGTGCCTGGAATCTCGGGGGGGCAGAGTTCTTC. Protein sequence: CAWNLGGAEFF.

The J gene is TRBJ2-2, the V gene TRBV7-2; 7 nucleotides match TRBD1. Trimming removed 5 bases from V and 5 bases from J; junction bases left unmatched: 8. From germline, CDR1 is SGHTA and CDR2 FQGNSA. The CDR3 sequence is 15 residues long. The CDR3 loop reads CASSRTGRDTGELFF. CDR3 bases: TGTGCCAGCAGCCGGACAGGAAGGGATACCGGGGAGCTGTTTTTT.

The chain is built from TRBV9 and TRBJ2-7; D is undetermined. Germline CDR1 and CDR2: SGDLS and YYNGEE. The CDR3 spans 13 residues. The V and J ends lost 4 bases and 6 bases respectively, with 14 bases between them. The CDR3 region has the DNA TGTGCCAGCAGCTTCGGGTCCCGTAGCGAGCAGTACTTC. It is translated as CASSFGSRSEQYF.

The rearrangement joins TRBV10-3 to TRBJ2-7; 16 bases map to TRBD2. The CDR3 is 18 residues long. CDR1 ENHRY and CDR2 SYGVKD come from the germline V gene. V lost 10 bases, J lost 4 bases, and 16 bases stayed unmatched. CDR3 in DNA: TGTGCCACTCACGACTCGGGGACTAGCGGGAGGGCTGTGTACGAGCAGTACTTC. Translating gives CATHDSGTSGRAVYEQYF.

This chain joins TRBV7-9 and TRBJ2-3, with D tentatively TRBD2 (6 bases). The CDR3 is 12 residues long. CDR1 is SEHNR and CDR2 is FQNEAQ in the germline V gene (reference sequence). The germline V and J ends were trimmed by 8 bases and 0 bases, with 6 bases remaining between them. The CDR3 sequence: CASGRSTDTQYF. The CDR3 nucleotides read TGTGCCAGCGGGAGGAGCACAGATACGCAGTATTTT.

The rearrangement uses TRBV11-2 and TRBJ1-1; D is ambiguous. V lost 4 bases to trimming and J lost 0 bases, with 15 bases between them. This CDR3 is 16 amino acids long. Germline V CDR1 and CDR2: SGHAT, FQNNGV. The CDR3 DNA follows: TGTGCCAGCAGCTCTCGCGGGCCAATAATGAACACTGAAGCTTTCTTT. The encoded protein is CASSSRGPIMNTEAFF.

The rearrangement links TRBV6-6 to TRBJ1-5; no clear D gene. The CDR3 contains 15 residues. Trimming pared 8 bases from V and 2 bases from J, leaving 16 bases between. Per germline, CDR1 MNHNY and CDR2 SVGAGI (reference sequence). CDR3 loop: CASDGNSAGNQPQHF. In nucleotides, the CDR3 is TGTGCCAGCGATGGAAACAGTGCTGGCAATCAGCCCCAGCATTTT.